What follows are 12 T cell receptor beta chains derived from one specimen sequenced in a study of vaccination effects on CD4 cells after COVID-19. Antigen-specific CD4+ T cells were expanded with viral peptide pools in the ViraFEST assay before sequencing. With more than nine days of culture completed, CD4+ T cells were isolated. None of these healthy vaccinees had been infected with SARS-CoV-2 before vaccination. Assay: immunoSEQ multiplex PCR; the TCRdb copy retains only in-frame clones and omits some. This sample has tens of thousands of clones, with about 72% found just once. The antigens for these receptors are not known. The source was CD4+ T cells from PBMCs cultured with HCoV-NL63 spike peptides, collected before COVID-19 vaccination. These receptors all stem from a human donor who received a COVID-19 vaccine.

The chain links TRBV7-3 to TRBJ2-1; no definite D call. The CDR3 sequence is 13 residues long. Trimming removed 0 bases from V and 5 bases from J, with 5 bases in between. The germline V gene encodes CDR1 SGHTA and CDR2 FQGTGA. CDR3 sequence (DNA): TGTGCCAGCAGCTTAACGACCCACAATGAGCAGTTCTTC. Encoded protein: CASSLTTHNEQFF.

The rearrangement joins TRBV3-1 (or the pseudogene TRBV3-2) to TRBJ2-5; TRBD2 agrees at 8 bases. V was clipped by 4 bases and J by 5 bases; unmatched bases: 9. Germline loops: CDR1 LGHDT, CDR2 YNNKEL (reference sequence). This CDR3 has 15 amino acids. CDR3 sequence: CASSRQRGGGETQYF. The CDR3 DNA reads TGTGCCAGCAGCCGGCAGCGGGGCGGGGGGGAGACCCAGTACTTC.

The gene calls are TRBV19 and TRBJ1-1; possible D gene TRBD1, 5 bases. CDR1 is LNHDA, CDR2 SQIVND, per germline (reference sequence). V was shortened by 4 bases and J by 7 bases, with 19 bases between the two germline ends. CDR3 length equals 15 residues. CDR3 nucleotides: TGTGCCAGTAGTAGTCTCCGGGACGGACTCTATGAAGCTTTCTTT. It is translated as CASSSLRDGLYEAFF. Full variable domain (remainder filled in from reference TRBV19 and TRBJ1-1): DGGITQSPKYLFRKEGQNVTLSCEQNLNHDAMYWYRQDPGQGLRLIYYSQIVNDFQKGDIAEGYSVSREKKESFPLTVTSAQKNPTAFYLCASSSLRDGLYEAFFGQGTRLTVV.

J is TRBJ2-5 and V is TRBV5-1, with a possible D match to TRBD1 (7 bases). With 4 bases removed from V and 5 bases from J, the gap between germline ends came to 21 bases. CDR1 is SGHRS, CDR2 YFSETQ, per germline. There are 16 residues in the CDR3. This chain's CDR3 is CASSRRDSRAGETQYF. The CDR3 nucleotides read TGCGCCAGCAGCCGTCGGGACAGCCGAGCGGGCGAGACCCAGTACTTC.

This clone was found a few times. The CDR3, as DNA: TGTGCCAGCAGCCGGGCCTATCCAACTAACTATGGCTACACCTTC. Protein sequence: CASSRAYPTNYGYTF. The V and J genes are TRBV3-1 (or the pseudogene TRBV3-2) and TRBJ1-2; D remains ambiguous. Germline V gene sequence: CDR1 LGHDT, CDR2 YNNKEL (reference sequence). V gave up 4 bases and J gave up 0 bases, with 12 bases separating them. The CDR3 is made up of 15 amino acids.

The CDR3 protein is CAISNGGAYEQFF. The CDR3 DNA reads as TGTGCCATATCGAACGGGGGGGCATATGAGCAGTTCTTC. The chain links TRBV12-3 or TRBV12-4 to TRBJ2-1, with 8 positions matching TRBD2. With V trimmed by 10 bases and J by 8 bases, 10 bases remained unmatched. The CDR3 length is 13 residues.

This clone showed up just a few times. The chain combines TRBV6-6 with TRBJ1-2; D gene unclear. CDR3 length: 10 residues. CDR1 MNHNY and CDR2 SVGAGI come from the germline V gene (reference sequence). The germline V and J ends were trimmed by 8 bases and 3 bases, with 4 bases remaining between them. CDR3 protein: CASGDYGYTF. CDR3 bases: TGTGCCAGCGGCGACTATGGCTACACCTTC.

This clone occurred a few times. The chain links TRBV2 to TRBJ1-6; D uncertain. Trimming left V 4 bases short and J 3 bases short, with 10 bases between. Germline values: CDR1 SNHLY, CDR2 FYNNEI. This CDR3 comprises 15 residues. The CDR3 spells CASSGTAVYNSPLHF. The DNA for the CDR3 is TGTGCCAGCAGTGGAACGGCCGTCTATAATTCACCCCTCCACTTT.

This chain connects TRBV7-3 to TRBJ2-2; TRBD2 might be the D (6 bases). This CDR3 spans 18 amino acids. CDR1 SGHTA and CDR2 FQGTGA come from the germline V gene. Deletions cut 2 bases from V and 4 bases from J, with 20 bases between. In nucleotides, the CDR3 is TGTGCCAGCAGCTTACGTGGACGCTCGGGGGTTTTCACCGGGGAGCTGTTTTTT. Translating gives CASSLRGRSGVFTGELFF.

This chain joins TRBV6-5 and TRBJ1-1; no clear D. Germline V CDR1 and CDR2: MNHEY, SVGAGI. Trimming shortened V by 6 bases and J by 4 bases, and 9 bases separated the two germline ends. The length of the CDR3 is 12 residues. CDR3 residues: CASRPGGTEAFF. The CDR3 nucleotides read TGTGCCAGCAGGCCGGGAGGCACTGAAGCTTTCTTT.

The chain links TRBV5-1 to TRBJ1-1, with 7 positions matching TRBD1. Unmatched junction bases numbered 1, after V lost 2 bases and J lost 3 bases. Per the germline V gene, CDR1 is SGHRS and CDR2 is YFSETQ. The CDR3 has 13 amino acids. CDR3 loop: CASSFDRDTEAFF. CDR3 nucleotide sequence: TGCGCCAGCAGCTTCGACAGGGACACTGAAGCTTTCTTT.

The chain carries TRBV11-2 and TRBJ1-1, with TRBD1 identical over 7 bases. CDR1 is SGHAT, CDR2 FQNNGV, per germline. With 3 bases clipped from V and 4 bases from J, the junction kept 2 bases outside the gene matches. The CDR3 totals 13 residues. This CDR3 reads CASSFEGATEAFF. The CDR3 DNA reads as TGTGCCAGCAGCTTTGAGGGGGCCACTGAAGCTTTCTTT.